This T cell receptor (beta chain) was captured by sequencing in a study of control samples from healthy donors and cancer patients. The ends lost 4 bases at V and 8 bases at J; junction bases unmatched: 6. Germline CDR1 and CDR2: MNHEY and SMNVEV (reference sequence). The CDR3 totals 15 residues. Here immunoSEQ multiplex PCR was the method, and the copy in TCRdb shows in-frame clones only, minus some. Of about 160,000 clones listed, 70% to 90% were seen once; the top ten hold about 11%. Sequenced: blood. The TCR originated in a man under 40 in good health. This chain uses TRBV27 with TRBJ2-1; 12 bases fit TRBD1. CDR3 loop: CASSSPGQGADEQFF. Here the CDR3 DNA reads TGTGCCAGCAGTTCCCCGGGACAGGGGGCAGATGAGCAGTTCTTC.